This TCR beta chain was captured in a study of blood T cell repertoires in COVID-19. Original processing methods: Estimated nucleated cell counts came from reference gene primer amplification. Clones were sequenced by immunoSEQ multiplex PCR, and TCRdb holds only the in-frame ones, with some missing. V, J and clone size are those of that table, while D and trimming were read from the DNA. The table includes 120,000 to 150,000 clones, around four fifths detected once. This clone was seen a single time. The clonotype originates from a woman in her thirties or forties with active or convalescent COVID-19. Sequenced input: peripheral blood.

CDR3 coding DNA: TGTGCCAGCAGAGAACTAAGGCCCTTTTCACCCCTCCACTTT. Its translation is CASRELRPFSPLHF. This sequence joins TRBV3-1 (or the pseudogene TRBV3-2) and TRBJ1-6, with D unclear. Trimming pared 6 bases from V and 9 bases from J, leaving 15 bases between. CDR3 length: 14 amino acids. CDR1 is LGHDT, CDR2 YNNKEL, per germline (reference sequence).